Reported below is one TCR beta chain. Its target is not known. The entry originates in a study of OX40 agonist ivuxolimab in advanced cancers. Study context: Partial responses were seen in three patients, one with hepatocellular carcinoma and two with cutaneous melanoma.

The V and J ends lost 0 bases and 4 bases respectively, with 18 bases between them. The CDR3 contains 17 residues. From germline, CDR1 is LGHNA and CDR2 YNFKEQ. The assay was immunoSEQ multiplex PCR, and TCRdb's table has in-frame clones only and misses some. The data hold about 26,000 clones, with more than 80% observed a single time. General study findings and limits: Antigen specificity was not determined for the expanded peripheral T cells.

The chain recombines TRBV4-2 with TRBJ1-1; TRBD1 is a possible D gene (6 bases). This receptor was taken from an adult with an advanced solid tumor such as melanoma, head and neck, liver or kidney cancer. This specimen was CD4+ or CD8+ T cells sorted from blood, taken in a trial of the OX40 agonist ivuxolimab. The CDR3 is CASSQDLGRGVVTEAFF. CDR3 nucleotide sequence: TGTGCCAGCAGCCAAGATTTGGGCAGGGGAGTAGTCACTGAAGCTTTCTTT.